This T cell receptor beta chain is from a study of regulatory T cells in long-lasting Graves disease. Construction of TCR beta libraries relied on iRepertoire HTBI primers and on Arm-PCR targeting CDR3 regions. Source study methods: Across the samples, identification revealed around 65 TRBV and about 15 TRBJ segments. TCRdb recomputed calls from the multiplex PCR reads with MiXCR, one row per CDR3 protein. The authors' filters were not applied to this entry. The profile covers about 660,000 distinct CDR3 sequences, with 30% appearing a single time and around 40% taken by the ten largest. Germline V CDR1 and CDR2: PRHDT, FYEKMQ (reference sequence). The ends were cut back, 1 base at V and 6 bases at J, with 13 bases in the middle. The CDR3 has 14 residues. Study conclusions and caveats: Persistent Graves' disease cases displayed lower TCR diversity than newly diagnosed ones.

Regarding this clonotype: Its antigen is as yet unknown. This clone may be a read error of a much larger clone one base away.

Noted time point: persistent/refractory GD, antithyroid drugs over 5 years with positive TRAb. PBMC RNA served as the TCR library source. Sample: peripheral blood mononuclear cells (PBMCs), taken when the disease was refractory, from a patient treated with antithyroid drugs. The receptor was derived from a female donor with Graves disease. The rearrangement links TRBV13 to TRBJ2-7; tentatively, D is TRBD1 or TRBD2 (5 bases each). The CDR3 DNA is TGTGCCAGCAGCTTAGTCGGGGCAGGGAGCGAGCAGTACTTC. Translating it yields CASSLVGAGSEQYF. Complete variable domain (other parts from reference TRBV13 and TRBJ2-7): AAGVIQSPRHLIKEKRETATLKCYPIPRHDTVYWYQQGPGQDPQFLISFYEKMQSDKGSIPDRFSAQQFSDYHSELNMSSLELGDSALYFCASSLVGAGSEQYFGPGTRLTVT.